One sample yielded the 30 T cell receptor beta chains listed below, sequenced in a study of CD8+CD57+ T cells in acquired aplastic anemia. CDR3 and TCR beta VDJ profiling relied on genomic DNA as the template. TCRdb called the reads again in MiXCR, with one record for every CDR3 protein. Of about 210,000 distinct CDR3 sequences in the sample, 61% were seen once. The sequenced sample consisted of sorted CD4+, CD8+, or CD8+CD57+ T cells (not recorded which) from PBMCs. These receptors were collected from a human donor in good health.

The chain couples TRBV7-2 to TRBJ2-7, with a weak D call TRBD2 (6 bases). This CDR3 spans 15 amino acids. Germline V gene data show CDR1 as SGHTA and CDR2 as FQGNSA. V gave up 0 bases and J gave up 3 bases, with 12 bases separating them. In DNA, the CDR3 is TGTGCCAGCAGCTTAGCGAGCGGGTCTGGCTACGAGCAGTACTTC. It translates to CASSLASGSGYEQYF. Using reference TRBV7-2 and TRBJ2-7 for the parts outside the CDR3, the full variable domain is GAGVSQSPSNKVTEKGKDVELRCDPISGHTALYWYRQSLGQGLEFLIYFQGNSAPDKSGLPSDRFSAERTGGSVSTLTIQRTQQEDSAVYLCASSLASGSGYEQYFGPGTRLTVT.

The rearrangement links TRBV10-3 to TRBJ2-3; 12 bases agree with TRBD2. V lost 0 bases to trimming and J lost 3 bases; unmatched junction nucleotides: 4. This CDR3 comprises 17 residues. Per the germline V gene, CDR1 is ENHRY and CDR2 is SYGVKD. The CDR3 sequence is CAISESTSGRRTDTQYF. CDR3 bases: TGTGCCATCAGTGAGTCGACTAGCGGGAGAAGGACAGATACGCAGTATTTT.

This clonotype was detected many times. CDR3 sequence: CSARSREKAYEQYF. CDR3 in DNA: TGCAGTGCTAGATCGCGGGAGAAGGCCTACGAGCAGTACTTC. V is TRBV20-1 and J is TRBJ2-7; 7 bases agree with TRBD2. Germline CDR1 is DFQATT and CDR2 is SNEGSKA (reference sequence). The ends lost 2 bases at V and 2 bases at J; junction bases unmatched: 6. The CDR3 length is 14 residues.

The chain is built from TRBV10-3 and TRBJ2-7; 9 bases match TRBD1. Germline loops: CDR1 ENHRY, CDR2 SYGVKD. V shed 7 bases and J 6 bases; nucleotides not matched to a gene: 10. The CDR3 totals 14 residues. The CDR3 is CAIKPGQGLGEQYF. The CDR3 DNA follows: TGTGCCATCAAACCGGGACAGGGCTTGGGCGAGCAGTACTTC.

The chain links TRBV5-4 to TRBJ1-1, with D perhaps TRBD1 (6 bases). The CDR3 is 14 amino acids. V shed 2 bases and J shed 4 bases, with 12 bases lying between them. The germline V gene encodes CDR1 SGHNT and CDR2 YYREEE (reference sequence). CDR3 nucleotide sequence: TGTGCCAGCAGCTTACAGGGTTGGAGCACTGAAGCTTTCTTT. This gives the protein CASSLQGWSTEAFF.

The CDR3 reads CASSLSGLTYEQYF. DNA for the CDR3: TGTGCCAGCAGCCTCAGCGGGTTAACCTACGAGCAGTACTTC. The rearrangement uses TRBV7-8 and TRBJ2-7, with a tentative D call TRBD2 (6 bases). Germline CDR1 and CDR2: SGHVS and FQNEAQ. The CDR3 totals 14 residues. The ends were cut back, 5 bases at V and 2 bases at J, with 13 bases in the middle.

The gene calls are TRBV5-1 and TRBJ2-1, with D possibly being TRBD2 (6 bases). Looked up from germline, CDR1 is SGHRS and CDR2 is YFSETQ. The CDR3 runs 15 residues. Trimming pared 4 bases from V and 5 bases from J, leaving 16 bases between. The chain's CDR3 is CASSQGLQPHNEQFF. The CDR3 region has the DNA TGCGCCAGCAGCCAGGGACTCCAACCCCACAATGAGCAGTTCTTC.

V usage is TRBV20-1 and J usage is TRBJ2-7; 8 bases align to TRBD1. Per the germline V gene, CDR1 is DFQATT and CDR2 is SNEGSKA (reference sequence). The CDR3 has 14 amino acids. With V trimmed by 5 bases and J by 6 bases, 12 bases remained unmatched. CDR3 coding DNA: TGCAGTGCTTTAGGCGGACAGGGTAATCCCGAGCAGTACTTC. This gives the protein CSALGGQGNPEQYF.

This chain joins TRBV11-2 and TRBJ2-2; 10 bases map to TRBD2. This CDR3 region has 12 residues. The germline V gene has CDR1 SGHAT and CDR2 FQNNGV. The J segment lost 13 bases and the V segment lost 3 bases, leaving 2 bases of the junction unmatched. The CDR3 DNA sequence: TGTGCCAGCAGCTTTTTAGCGGGAGGGCTGTTTTTT. Its translation: CASSFLAGGLFF.

The gene calls are TRBV7-9 and TRBJ2-7; 7 bases map to TRBD1. The CDR3 contains 13 residues. Germline CDR1 SEHNR, CDR2 FQNEAQ (reference sequence). The V gene end was trimmed by 1 base and the J gene end by 6 bases; junction bases not matched to a gene: 3. The CDR3 nucleotides read TGTGCCAGCAGCTTAGACAGGGGTAGCGAGCAGTACTTC. Protein: CASSLDRGSEQYF.

This sequence joins TRBV5-1 and TRBJ2-7; a possible D gene is TRBD1 (5 bases). Trimming stripped 2 bases from V and 2 bases from J, with 17 bases between. CDR1 SGHRS and CDR2 YFSETQ come from the germline V gene. The CDR3 loop spans 16 amino acids. This CDR3 is CASSFLPGRAAYEQYF. As DNA, the CDR3 is TGCGCCAGCAGCTTCCTCCCTGGCAGGGCAGCCTACGAGCAGTACTTC.

This clonotype was counted at least ten times. The chain carries TRBV10-3 and TRBJ2-1; TRBD2 agrees at 7 bases. The V gene's germline CDR1 is ENHRY and CDR2 SYGVKD. V was pared by 7 bases and J by 8 bases, with 14 bases of the junction left unmatched. The CDR3 length is 15 residues. Here the CDR3 reads CAITGGGGSDDEQFF. CDR3 nucleotide sequence: TGTGCCATCACGGGTGGTGGCGGGAGTGATGATGAGCAGTTCTTC.

This clonotype was seen a handful of times. One junction end disagrees with the germline gene, perhaps due to a read error. The chain employs TRBV11-3 and TRBJ2-5; 9 bases match TRBD2. Germline V gene sequence: CDR1 SGHNT, CDR2 YENEEA. There are 13 residues in the CDR3. The CDR3 DNA is TGCGCCAGCACTGGCGGGGGGGTTGAGACCCAGTATTTC. Translating gives CASTGGGVETQYF.

The sample holds a few counts of this clonotype. V and J are TRBV7-8 and TRBJ2-6; D assignment may be TRBD1 or TRBD2 (5 bases each). V lost 8 bases and J 2 bases, leaving 7 bases between the germline ends. This CDR3 contains 13 residues. Germline V gene lookup returns CDR1 SGHVS and CDR2 FQNEAQ. The CDR3 DNA sequence: TGTGCCAGCGAGGGGACTGGGGCCAACGTCCTGACTTTC. Translating gives CASEGTGANVLTF. Filled out from reference TRBV7-8 and TRBJ2-6, the complete variable domain reads GAGVSQSPRYKVAKRGQDVALRCDPISGHVSLFWYQQALGQGPEFLTYFQNEAQLDKSGLPSDRFFAERPEGSVSTLKIQRTQQEDSAVYLCASEGTGANVLTFGAGSRLTVL.

This clonotype was seen many times. The chain carries TRBV28 and TRBJ2-7; TRBD2 might be the D (6 bases). This CDR3 has 15 amino acids. Trimming pared 2 bases from V and 3 bases from J, leaving 14 bases between. CDR1 MDHEN and CDR2 SYDVKM come from the germline V gene. CDR3 loop: CASSLPRRGIYEQYF. The CDR3 DNA is TGTGCCAGCAGTTTACCCAGGAGGGGCATCTACGAGCAGTACTTC.

J is TRBJ2-3 and V is TRBV7-9; 8 bases are shared with TRBD1. CDR1 is SEHNR and CDR2 is FQNEAQ in the germline V gene (reference sequence). The CDR3 extends over 15 amino acids. The V and J ends lost 5 bases and 4 bases, in that order; junction bases with no gene match: 8. The CDR3 region is CASSPDRGWADTQYF. The CDR3 coding sequence is TGTGCCAGCAGCCCTGACAGGGGTTGGGCAGATACGCAGTATTTT.

This clonotype has at least ten counts. The rearrangement uses TRBV27 and TRBJ2-7; 9 positions agree with TRBD1. The CDR3 totals 14 residues. The V segment lost 8 bases and the J segment 2 bases; nucleotides outside the gene matches: 7. Germline V gene data show CDR1 as MNHEY and CDR2 as SMNVEV (reference sequence). The CDR3 region is CASSPGQGTYEQYF. CDR3 DNA: TGTGCCAGCTCTCCGGGACAGGGCACCTACGAGCAGTACTTC.

The chain links TRBV27 to TRBJ2-1; no clear D. The CDR3 consists of 14 residues. Germline CDR1 reads MNHEY; CDR2 reads SMNVEV (reference sequence). V was pared by 6 bases and J by 0 bases, with 9 bases between. The CDR3 DNA is TGTGCCAGCAGGAGTACCAGCTCCTACAATGAGCAGTTCTTC. This translates into CASRSTSSYNEQFF.

The rearrangement uses TRBV7-9 and TRBJ2-1; 7 nucleotides agree with TRBD1. From germline, CDR1 is SEHNR and CDR2 FQNEAQ (reference sequence). The V gene end was trimmed by 4 bases and the J gene end by 0 bases; junction bases not matched to a gene: 6. CDR3 length: 16 residues. CDR3 residues: CASSYPRGSSYNEQFF. The CDR3 DNA follows: TGTGCCAGCAGCTACCCCAGGGGGAGCTCCTACAATGAGCAGTTCTTC.

The genes are TRBV10-3 and TRBJ2-3; 7 nucleotides agree with TRBD2. Germline values: CDR1 ENHRY, CDR2 SYGVKD. The trim removed 10 bases at V and 4 bases at J, leaving 8 bases unmatched. The CDR3 covers 13 residues. CDR3 sequence reads: CATLEGRADTQYF. As DNA, the CDR3 is TGTGCCACCCTCGAGGGGAGGGCAGATACGCAGTATTTT.

This clonotype was recorded many times. This chain links TRBV6-5 with TRBJ1-5, with D hard to call. CDR1 is MNHEY, CDR2 SVGAGI, per germline. The ends were cut back, 5 bases at V and 0 bases at J, with 11 bases in the middle. The CDR3 has 15 residues. The CDR3 coding sequence is TGTGCCAGCAGTGAGGATATCCTTAGCAATCAGCCCCAGCATTTT. This gives the protein CASSEDILSNQPQHF.

The chain combines TRBV29-1 with TRBJ2-1; a possible D gene is TRBD2 (5 bases). Deletions cut 4 bases from V and 0 bases from J, with 7 bases between. CDR3 length: 13 residues. The germline V gene encodes CDR1 SQVTM and CDR2 ANQGSEA. CDR3 region: CSVVGSSYNEQFF. The CDR3 nucleotides are TGCAGCGTTGTAGGGAGCTCCTACAATGAGCAGTTCTTC.

This clonotype showed up many times. This chain connects TRBV7-9 to TRBJ2-3; D remains ambiguous. The CDR3 runs 15 residues. The V end lost 3 bases, the J end lost 1 base, and 11 bases lay between the germline ends. Per the germline V gene, CDR1 is SEHNR and CDR2 is FQNEAQ (reference sequence). The DNA of the CDR3 is TGTGCCAGCAGCTTTTCTTACGGAGGCACAGATACGCAGTATTTT. It yields the protein CASSFSYGGTDTQYF.

This chain joins TRBV19 and TRBJ1-5, with 7 bases aligning to TRBD1. CDR3 length equals 19 residues. Germline lookup yields CDR1 LNHDA and CDR2 SQIVND (reference sequence). Germline trimming cut 4 bases from V and 1 base from J; bases unmatched to any gene: 16. The chain's CDR3 is CASSTRRSKQGLSNQPQHF. The CDR3 bases are TGTGCCAGTAGTACGCGGCGGAGCAAACAGGGGCTGAGCAATCAGCCCCAGCATTTT.

This clonotype was seen ten or more times. The gene calls are TRBV7-8 and TRBJ2-1; 10 positions match TRBD2. The CDR3 covers 16 residues. J lost 4 bases, V lost 4 bases, and 7 bases had no gene match. Germline lookup yields CDR1 SGHVS and CDR2 FQNEAQ. The CDR3 is CASSSIAGGLYNEQFF. The CDR3 bases are TGTGCCAGCAGCTCCATAGCGGGAGGATTATACAATGAGCAGTTCTTC.

The J gene is TRBJ1-2, the V gene TRBV2, with D tentatively TRBD1 (5 bases). The V gene's germline CDR1 is SNHLY and CDR2 FYNNEI. The CDR3 contains 15 residues. Deletions cut 6 bases from V and 1 base from J, with 15 bases between. The CDR3 protein is CASRTGTYLNYGYTF. The DNA for the CDR3 is TGTGCCAGCAGAACTGGGACCTATCTTAACTATGGCTACACCTTC.

This clonotype was recorded many times. The chain joins TRBV30 to TRBJ2-7, with no clear D. The V gene's germline CDR1 is GTSNPN and CDR2 SVGIG (reference sequence). The CDR3 is 14 residues long. V lost 4 bases to trimming and J lost 2 bases, with 15 bases between them. In DNA, the CDR3 is TGTGCCTGGAATGGTATGACCGAGGCCTACGAGCAGTACTTC. Its translation: CAWNGMTEAYEQYF.

The V and J genes are TRBV20-1 and TRBJ1-6, with 9 bases matching TRBD1. Germline CDR1 is DFQATT and CDR2 is SNEGSKA (reference sequence). The CDR3 loop spans 15 amino acids. The trim removed 2 bases at V and 9 bases at J, leaving 8 bases unmatched. The CDR3 DNA reads as TGCAGTGCTAGACGTATAGGGACAGGGACTTCACCCCTCCACTTT. Translated: CSARRIGTGTSPLHF.

V is TRBV5-1 and J is TRBJ2-1; D not certain. Trimming removed 3 bases from V and 9 bases from J, with 10 bases in between. Germline CDR1 and CDR2: SGHRS and YFSETQ. The CDR3 sequence is 12 residues long. This CDR3 is CASSYTSGEQFF. In DNA form, the CDR3 reads TGCGCCAGCAGCTACACCTCGGGTGAGCAGTTCTTC.

A note on this clonotype: One junction end does not reproduce the germline sequence, and a read error may be involved. This chain uses TRBV5-1 with TRBJ1-1, with 8 bases that match TRBD1. The V gene's germline CDR1 is SGHRS and CDR2 YFSETQ. The CDR3 has 14 amino acids. The CDR3 protein is CASSLDRGNTEALF. CDR3 nucleotide sequence: TGCGCCAGCAGCTTGGACAGGGGGAACACTGAAGCTCTCTTT.